Below, 26 T cell receptor beta chains from the same sample are listed, as sequenced in a study of blood T cell repertoires in COVID-19. Profiling relied on immunoSEQ multiplex PCR, and the TCRdb table lists in-frame clones only, not all of them. The sample records roughly 290,000 clones, around 85% being singletons. Source material: peripheral blood. The receptor set was obtained from a human donor with COVID-19, enrolled during active disease. The donor label of this sample is uncertain.

J is TRBJ2-2 and V is TRBV6-5, with 7 positions matching TRBD1. Germline V gene sequence: CDR1 MNHEY, CDR2 SVGAGI. The CDR3 extends over 15 amino acids. Trimming took 4 bases from V and 6 from J; bases not matched to a gene: 8. The CDR3 DNA reads TGTGCCAGCAGTTTTGCTACAGGGGTAGCCGGGGAGCTGTTTTTT. This gives the protein CASSFATGVAGELFF.

The chain recombines TRBV5-1 with TRBJ2-5; the D gene is possibly TRBD1 (6 bases). Germline-derived CDR1 and CDR2 are SGHRS and YFSETQ. This CDR3 has 12 amino acids. V dropped 4 bases and J dropped 5 bases, with 9 bases sitting between them. The CDR3 loop reads CASSVDSETQYF. The CDR3 nucleotides read TGCGCCAGCAGCGTGGACAGTGAGACCCAGTACTTC.

CDR3 sequence (DNA): TGTGCCAGCAGCCAACAATACTATGGCTACACCTTC. Its protein is CASSQQYYGYTF. The chain employs TRBV3-1 (or the pseudogene TRBV3-2) and TRBJ1-2; no firm D call. The V gene lost 2 bases and the J gene lost 3 bases, with 4 bases spanning the gap. This CDR3 spans 12 amino acids. Germline CDR1 is LGHDT and CDR2 is YNNKEL (reference sequence).

The V call is TRBV7-9, the J call TRBJ1-2, with 8 bases fitting TRBD1. The CDR3 runs 14 residues. The junction had 6 bases not matched to a gene; V was cut back by 5 bases and J by 4 bases. Germline lookup yields CDR1 SEHNR and CDR2 FQNEAQ (reference sequence). The CDR3 nucleotides read TGTGCCAGCAGCATTGGACAGGGCGCCTATGGCTACACCTTC. Translated, it gives CASSIGQGAYGYTF.

The chain uses TRBV3-1 (or the pseudogene TRBV3-2) and TRBJ2-5, with 10 bases that match TRBD2. CDR1 LGHDT and CDR2 YNNKEL come from the germline V gene (reference sequence). This CDR3 spans 14 amino acids. The V and J ends lost 2 bases and 5 bases, in that order; junction bases with no gene match: 2. CDR3 coding DNA: TGTGCCAGCAGCCAACCACTAGCGGGGGAGACCCAGTACTTC. Amino acid sequence: CASSQPLAGETQYF.

V gene TRBV20-1 combines with J gene TRBJ1-5; 9 bases match TRBD1. Germline CDR1 reads DFQATT; CDR2 reads SNEGSKA (reference sequence). Trimming removed 3 bases from V and 6 bases from J; junction bases left unmatched: 15. CDR3 length: 17 residues. The CDR3 nucleotides read TGCAGTGCTAGTGGCCTTATACAGGGGGCTTCGGGTCAGCCCCAGCATTTT. Translated: CSASGLIQGASGQPQHF.

This chain connects TRBV6-5 to TRBJ1-4, with 8 bases that match TRBD1. Germline V CDR1 and CDR2: MNHEY, SVGAGI. This CDR3 has 15 residues. The V and J ends lost 6 bases and 1 base, in that order; junction bases with no gene match: 4. The CDR3 DNA follows: TGTGCCAGCAGCCGCGACAGGGGAACTAATGAAAAACTGTTTTTT. It translates to CASSRDRGTNEKLFF.

This chain uses TRBV29-1 with TRBJ2-1, with 8 bases aligning to TRBD2. CDR3 length equals 16 residues. CDR1 and CDR2 from the germline V gene are SQVTM and ANQGSEA. The CDR3 bases are TGCAGTGCAAGGGATAGCGGGACCCCTACTCGGAATGAGCAGTTCTTC. It translates to CSARDSGTPTRNEQFF.

V and J are TRBV5-1 and TRBJ1-5; 7 bases agree with TRBD1. The CDR3 extends over 13 amino acids. The ends lost 4 bases at V and 4 bases at J; junction bases unmatched: 2. Per germline, CDR1 SGHRS and CDR2 YFSETQ. The CDR3 bases are TGCGCCAGCAGCCAGACAGGGAATCAGCCCCAGCATTTT. Encoded protein: CASSQTGNQPQHF.

The chain couples TRBV9 to TRBJ1-5; D possibly corresponds to TRBD1 (5 bases). V was clipped by 3 bases and J by 9 bases, with 10 bases between them. This CDR3 has 12 amino acids. Germline V gene data show CDR1 as SGDLS and CDR2 as YYNGEE. CDR3 region: CASSAGGRPQHF. CDR3 nucleotide sequence: TGTGCCAGCAGCGCGGGGGGAAGGCCCCAGCATTTT.

The chain has TRBV4-3 and TRBJ1-4; D uncertain. Trimming left V 1 base short and J 7 bases short, with 10 bases between. The CDR3 has 14 residues. The V gene's germline CDR1 is LGHNA and CDR2 YSLEER. The CDR3 is CASSQVVEGEKLFF. CDR3 DNA sequence: TGCGCCAGCAGCCAAGTGGTAGAGGGTGAAAAACTGTTTTTT.

In regard to this clone: The sample contains more than one DNA sequence encoding this CDR3. The chain employs TRBV29-1 and TRBJ1-2; TRBD1 matches at 11 bases. V trimming: 6 bases; J trimming: 4 bases; junction bases outside the gene matches: 4. The germline gives CDR1 SQVTM, CDR2 ANQGSEA. This CDR3 region has 13 residues. The chain's CDR3 is CSVGTGGSYGYTF. CDR3 coding DNA: TGCAGCGTAGGGACAGGGGGAAGCTATGGCTACACCTTC.

In its sample, this clone was seen once. The chain joins TRBV27 to TRBJ2-2; 7 nucleotides line up with TRBD2. Germline CDR1 reads MNHEY; CDR2 reads SMNVEV (reference sequence). This CDR3 has 16 residues. V gave up 4 bases and J gave up 7 bases; unmatched junction bases: 12. The CDR3 nucleotides read TGTGCCAGCAGTTGGGGGGGGACGGGTCTGGGCGGGGAGCTGTTTTTT. Translating gives CASSWGGTGLGGELFF.

This rearrangement joins TRBV5-8 to TRBJ1-1; TRBD1 matches at 10 bases. Looked up from germline, CDR1 is SGHTS and CDR2 is YDEGEE. The CDR3 runs to 14 residues. Germline trimming cut 5 bases from V and 7 bases from J; bases unmatched to any gene: 8. Here the CDR3 DNA reads TGTGCCAGCAGTAAGGGACAGGGGAATTTTGAAGCTTTCTTT. This encodes CASSKGQGNFEAFF.

This clone appeared a few times. The chain links TRBV9 to TRBJ2-7; 10 bases agree with TRBD1. Germline V gene data show CDR1 as SGDLS and CDR2 as YYNGEE. The CDR3 runs to 15 residues. V shed 0 bases, J shed 3 bases, and the junction held 3 bases outside the gene matches. This CDR3 reads CASSVGDRGLYEQYF. DNA for the CDR3: TGTGCCAGCAGCGTAGGTGACAGGGGGCTCTACGAGCAGTACTTC.

The chain links TRBV6-5 to TRBJ1-1; no clear D gene. V gave up 2 bases and J gave up 4 bases, with 11 bases separating them. Per germline, CDR1 MNHEY and CDR2 SVGAGI. The CDR3 spans 14 residues. DNA for the CDR3: TGTGCCAGCAGTTACAGGAACGGGGTCACTGAAGCTTTCTTT. The encoded protein is CASSYRNGVTEAFF.

V usage is TRBV5-1 and J usage is TRBJ2-5, with D possibly TRBD2 on 6 matching bases. This CDR3 is 14 amino acids long. V lost 5 bases and J 2 bases, leaving 13 bases between the germline ends. Germline V gives CDR1 SGHRS, CDR2 YFSETQ. The CDR3 bases are TGCGCCAGCAGGGAGGTGGGGGGACAAGAGACCCAGTACTTC. This codes for CASREVGGQETQYF.

The chain combines TRBV7-8 with TRBJ1-4, with D possibly TRBD1 on 5 matching bases. The CDR3 covers 15 residues. Germline V gene data show CDR1 as SGHVS and CDR2 as FQNEAQ. Trimming took off 5 bases at V and 8 bases at J, with 18 bases between the two ends. CDR3 residues: CASSPYWQGGEKLFF. In nucleotides, the CDR3 is TGTGCCAGCAGCCCCTATTGGCAGGGTGGCGAAAAACTGTTTTTT.

The chain recombines TRBV5-4 with TRBJ2-1, with 10 bases lining up with TRBD2. The CDR3 has 17 residues. Per the germline V gene, CDR1 is SGHNT and CDR2 is YYREEE (reference sequence). V trimming: 4 bases; J trimming: 7 bases; junction bases outside the gene matches: 14. Written as DNA, the CDR3 is TGTGCCAGCAGCCCTGGGACAGGAGCGGGAGGGAGAAATGAGCAGTTCTTC. Amino acids: CASSPGTGAGGRNEQFF.

This chain joins TRBV7-3 and TRBJ1-1; D call uncertain. This CDR3 region has 15 residues. The ends were cut back, 5 bases at V and 3 bases at J, with 16 bases in the middle. Germline V gives CDR1 SGHTA, CDR2 FQGTGA. Here the CDR3 reads CASSPTETLYTEAFF. CDR3 nucleotides: TGTGCCAGCAGCCCTACCGAGACACTTTACACTGAAGCTTTCTTT.

The chain uses TRBV12-5 and TRBJ1-1; tentatively, D is TRBD1 (5 bases). CDR3 length: 11 amino acids. Trimming removed 6 bases from V and 8 bases from J, with 10 bases in between. Germline values: CDR1 LGHNT, CDR2 FRNRAP. CDR3 region: CASGMGREAFF. The CDR3 DNA reads as TGTGCTAGTGGAATGGGGCGCGAAGCTTTCTTT.

This chain connects TRBV30 to TRBJ1-1; perhaps TRBD1 as D (5 bases). Germline V CDR1 and CDR2: GTSNPN, SVGIG (reference sequence). The CDR3 has 15 amino acids. The V end was cut by 0 bases, the J end by 5 bases, with 16 bases between. CDR3 sequence (DNA): TGTGCCTGGAGTGTGGACACGAGGCTGGGGACTGAAGCTTTCTTT. Its translation is CAWSVDTRLGTEAFF.

J is TRBJ1-1 and V is TRBV7-3; 7 bases align to TRBD1. The V segment lost 5 bases and the J segment 4 bases; nucleotides outside the gene matches: 10. Germline V gene lookup returns CDR1 SGHTA and CDR2 FQGTGA. The CDR3 contains 15 residues. As DNA, the CDR3 is TGTGCCAGCAGCCCACAGGGGACCCTGGGCACTGAAGCTTTCTTT. Its translation is CASSPQGTLGTEAFF.

The chain joins TRBV5-4 to TRBJ1-2; D is ambiguous. Trimming left V 3 bases short and J 6 bases short, with 18 bases between. Looked up from germline, CDR1 is SGHNT and CDR2 is YYREEE (reference sequence). This CDR3 is built from 15 residues. The CDR3 DNA reads TGTGCCAGCAGCTCTGATAGGGAGCGAGTGGATGGCTACACCTTC. Amino acid sequence: CASSSDRERVDGYTF.

This clone was detected only a few times. The sample carries other DNA sequences with the same CDR3. The V and J genes are TRBV28 and TRBJ1-1, with 9 bases that match TRBD1. Germline V lookup: CDR1 MDHEN, CDR2 SYDVKM. V dropped 6 bases and J dropped 4; count of bases not matched to a gene: 6. The CDR3 has 14 amino acids. The CDR3 DNA follows: TGTGCCAGCAGAGGAACAGGGGGCGGCACTGAAGCTTTCTTT. Translation: CASRGTGGGTEAFF.

The chain links TRBV19 to TRBJ1-2; unclear D gene. The CDR3 has 16 residues. In germline, CDR1 is LNHDA, CDR2 SQIVND (reference sequence). Trimming removed 5 bases from V and 0 bases from J, with 16 bases in between. For the CDR3, the DNA is TGTGCCAGTAGTCCCCTCTCGGGTGCCCCTAACTATGGCTACACCTTC. This sequence encodes CASSPLSGAPNYGYTF.